The 28 T cell receptor beta chains in this list originate from one sample, sequenced in a study of T-cell reconstitution after alpha-beta-depleted transplantation in children (dated by TCRdb to between 2015 and 2016). Library preparation employed PCR. The reads were generated on an Illumina HiSeq 2500. Molecular barcoding was employed in the preparation of TCR libraries, with unique molecular identifiers being used to normalize TCRbeta repertoire quantification. The public reads were run again by TCRdb, first through fastp at Q25 and then through MiXCR, and only productive beta chains were kept. Each CDR3 protein gets just one entry, which takes the most common genes and DNA from the rows behind it. A total of about 540,000 distinct CDR3 sequences appear in this sample, approximately 20% of them only once. The ten largest clones represent less than 4% of the sample. The starting material was PBMCs from the stem cell graft donor, obtained from the stem cell graft. The receptors were sampled from a human donor who donated a stem cell graft to a child with acute lymphoblastic leukemia.

This clonotype was picked up a small number of times. The chain combines TRBV29-1 with TRBJ1-5, with D hard to call. The V end was cut by 4 bases, the J end by 4 bases, with 11 bases between. The CDR3 runs 13 residues. From germline, CDR1 is SQVTM and CDR2 ANQGSEA. CDR3 region: CSVGRPRNQPQHF. The CDR3 region has the DNA TGCAGCGTTGGAAGACCGCGAAATCAGCCCCAGCATTTT.

This chain connects TRBV20-1 to TRBJ2-1, with a weak D call TRBD2 (5 bases). Germline V gene data show CDR1 as DFQATT and CDR2 as SNEGSKA (reference sequence). V was cut by 3 bases and J by 7 bases, with 13 bases left in between. There are 13 residues in the CDR3. The CDR3 sequence: CSARRLTGNEQFF. The CDR3 nucleotides read TGCAGTGCTAGGCGACTGACGGGGAATGAGCAGTTCTTC.

This clonotype appeared a few times. This chain joins TRBV4-1 and TRBJ2-2, with D perhaps TRBD2 (5 bases). CDR1 is MGHRA and CDR2 is YSYEKL in the germline V gene. This CDR3 region has 15 residues. Trimming took 0 bases from V and 8 from J, leaving 13 bases between them. The CDR3 sequence is CASSQDLRGAGELFF. As DNA, the CDR3 is TGCGCCAGCAGCCAAGATCTTCGGGGAGCAGGGGAGCTGTTTTTT.

Only a few counts were recorded for this clonotype. The chain employs TRBV5-1 and TRBJ2-7; D is unclear. Trimming cost V 4 bases and J 7 bases, with 15 bases left between them. Germline assignment: CDR1 SGHRS and CDR2 YFSETQ. The CDR3 length is 13 residues. In nucleotides, the CDR3 is TGCGCCAGCAGCGGACCACCCCGACCAGAGCAGTACTTC. Its translation is CASSGPPRPEQYF.

The sample holds a few counts of this clonotype. The chain carries TRBV6-4 and TRBJ2-7, with a tentative D call TRBD2 (6 bases). V lost 5 bases and J 3 bases, leaving 11 bases between the germline ends. The germline V gene has CDR1 MRHNA and CDR2 SNTAGT. The CDR3 loop spans 13 amino acids. The CDR3 region is CASSRGMSYEQYF. Written as DNA, the CDR3 is TGTGCCAGCAGTCGGGGGATGAGCTACGAGCAGTACTTC.

This clonotype turned up a few times. The chain joins TRBV6-4 to TRBJ2-1; D not resolved. V lost 3 bases, J lost 2 bases, and 11 bases lay in between. Looked up from germline, CDR1 is MRHNA and CDR2 is SNTAGT. The CDR3 extends over 15 amino acids. The CDR3: CASSEDQRPYNEQFF. In nucleotides, the CDR3 is TGTGCCAGCAGTGAGGACCAACGGCCCTACAATGAGCAGTTCTTC.

This clonotype was seen more than once but under ten times. This chain joins TRBV5-1 and TRBJ2-6; no clear D. The CDR3 consists of 14 residues. Germline loops: CDR1 SGHRS, CDR2 YFSETQ. Trimming removed 4 bases at V and 4 bases at J, with 9 bases between. The CDR3 DNA follows: TGCGCCAGCAGCCCGACGGGCGGGGCCAACGTCCTGACTTTC. Protein product: CASSPTGGANVLTF.

This clonotype has a count of ten or more. J is TRBJ2-7 and V is TRBV12-3 or TRBV12-4; D remains ambiguous. Deletions cut 6 bases from V and 0 bases from J, with 12 bases between. The CDR3 extends over 14 amino acids. The CDR3, as DNA: TGTGCCAGCAGCTTCTACCCCGACTCCTACGAGCAGTACTTC. It translates to CASSFYPDSYEQYF.

This clonotype was counted only a few times. The genes are TRBV3-1 and TRBJ2-1, with D maybe TRBD1 (6 bases). The CDR3 loop spans 13 amino acids. Germline-derived CDR1 and CDR2 are LGHDT and YNNKEL (reference sequence). Between the trimmed V and J ends, which lost 4 bases and 6 bases, there was a span of 10 bases. CDR3 sequence (DNA): TGTGCCAGCAGCCGGACAGAGGCCAATGAGCAGTTCTTC. This encodes CASSRTEANEQFF.

This clonotype was detected ten times or more. For the CDR3, the DNA is TGTGCCAGCAGCCTTCAGGGTGGCAATCAGCCCCAGCATTTT. This codes for CASSLQGGNQPQHF. This sequence joins TRBV27 and TRBJ1-5; D is perhaps TRBD1 (5 bases). This CDR3 comprises 14 residues. V lost 6 bases, J lost 2 bases, and 11 bases lay in between. Germline CDR1 MNHEY, CDR2 SMNVEV (reference sequence).

This sequence joins TRBV2 and TRBJ2-5; TRBD1 matches at 11 bases. J gave up 5 bases and V 6 bases, and 8 bases lay outside the gene matches. The CDR3 covers 15 residues. Germline V CDR1 and CDR2: SNHLY, FYNNEI. This CDR3 reads CASRSWTGGRETQYF. CDR3 nucleotide sequence: TGTGCCAGCAGATCTTGGACAGGGGGCCGGGAGACCCAGTACTTC.

This clonotype was counted a few times. V and J are TRBV7-9 and TRBJ2-5; tentatively, D is TRBD1 (5 bases). Germline loops: CDR1 SEHNR, CDR2 FQNEAQ (reference sequence). Trimming took 5 bases from V and 2 from J, leaving 12 bases between them. The CDR3 contains 14 residues. The CDR3 is CASSLRTPQETQYF. CDR3 in DNA: TGTGCCAGCAGCCTCCGGACACCTCAAGAGACCCAGTACTTC.

The gene calls are TRBV20-1 and TRBJ2-7, with D perhaps matching TRBD2 (5 bases). There are 16 residues in the CDR3. Germline V CDR1 and CDR2: DFQATT, SNEGSKA (reference sequence). Trimming shortened V by 0 bases and J by 9 bases, and 24 bases separated the two germline ends. DNA for the CDR3: TGCAGTGCTAGAGAGGTCTCGGGAAATCGCGAGCAAGGGCAGTACTTC. Protein sequence: CSAREVSGNREQGQYF.

This clonotype was seen at least ten times. J is TRBJ2-3 and V is TRBV7-3; D could derive from TRBD1 or TRBD2 (5 bases each). CDR3 length equals 13 residues. Germline CDR1 reads SGHTA; CDR2 reads FQGTGA. The V and J ends lost 6 bases and 3 bases respectively, with 10 bases between them. CDR3 sequence: CASREAGTDTQYF. The DNA for the CDR3 is TGTGCCAGCAGGGAGGCAGGGACAGATACGCAGTATTTT. Complete variable domain (other parts from reference TRBV7-3 and TRBJ2-3): GAGVSQTPSNKVTEKGKYVELRCDPISGHTALYWYRQSLGQGPEFLIYFQGTGAADDSGLPNDRFFAVRPEGSVSTLKIQRTERGDSAVYLCASREAGTDTQYFGPGTRLTVL.

The chain couples TRBV30 to TRBJ1-1, with TRBD1 as a possible D gene (6 bases). The germline V gene has CDR1 GTSNPN and CDR2 SVGIG (reference sequence). Trimming pared 5 bases from V and 2 bases from J, leaving 12 bases between. CDR3 size: 13 residues. The CDR3 reads CAWALTGNTEAFF. In DNA, the CDR3 is TGTGCCTGGGCCCTGACAGGCAACACTGAAGCTTTCTTT.

This chain connects TRBV12-3 or TRBV12-4 to TRBJ2-5; the D is unclear. The CDR3 spans 13 residues. V lost 5 bases to trimming and J lost 4 bases, with 11 bases between them. This chain's CDR3 is CASSPPRRETQYF. The CDR3 DNA reads TGTGCCAGCAGTCCACCCCGCAGAGAGACCCAGTACTTC.

A few counts support this clonotype. This rearrangement joins TRBV4-1 to TRBJ2-4; unclear D gene. Germline CDR1 and CDR2: MGHRA and YSYEKL. This CDR3 has 14 amino acids. The germline V and J ends were trimmed by 0 bases and 0 bases, with 3 bases remaining between them. This CDR3 is CASSQELAKNIQYF. CDR3 bases: TGCGCCAGCAGCCAAGAACTAGCCAAAAACATTCAGTACTTC.

This chain joins TRBV4-1 and TRBJ1-4; 7 bases align to TRBD1. CDR1 MGHRA and CDR2 YSYEKL come from the germline V gene. The V and J ends lost 8 bases and 2 bases, in that order; junction bases with no gene match: 11. This CDR3 comprises 16 residues. CDR3 DNA: TGCGCCAGCGCGCAGGAAGGGGGCCTCACTAATGAAAAACTGTTTTTT. Translated, it gives CASAQEGGLTNEKLFF.

There are a few counts of this clonotype. The chain uses TRBV5-4 and TRBJ2-5; D call uncertain. The germline CDR1 and CDR2 sequences are SGHNT and YYREEE (reference sequence). The CDR3 is made up of 16 amino acids. The ends were cut back, 1 base at V and 1 base at J, with 14 bases in the middle. The CDR3 sequence: CASSLKVSPTQETQYF. The DNA of the CDR3 is TGTGCCAGCAGCTTGAAGGTATCACCCACCCAAGAGACCCAGTACTTC.

This chain uses TRBV7-9 with TRBJ2-3; D is undetermined. V lost 3 bases, J lost 3 bases, and 10 bases lay in between. Germline V gene sequence: CDR1 SEHNR, CDR2 FQNEAQ (reference sequence). This CDR3 region has 14 residues. Written as DNA, the CDR3 is TGTGCCAGCAGCTTTAGTGTTGGGACAGATACGCAGTATTTT. Translated, it gives CASSFSVGTDTQYF.

As concerns this clonotype: Just one base apart from a much larger clone, this may be a read error. The V and J genes are TRBV19 and TRBJ2-1; D possibly uses TRBD1 or TRBD2 (5 bases each). CDR3 length: 15 amino acids. In germline, CDR1 is LNHDA, CDR2 SQIVND (reference sequence). V was shortened by 7 bases and J by 4 bases, with 17 bases between the two germline ends. CDR3 sequence reads: CASTLSGTSYNEQFF. The CDR3 coding sequence is TGTGCCAGTACTCTCTCCGGGACGTCTTACAATGAGCAGTTCTTC.

The chain combines TRBV29-1 with TRBJ1-2, with TRBD1 matching over 7 bases. The V gene end was trimmed by 3 bases and the J gene end by 0 bases; junction bases not matched to a gene: 10. Germline values: CDR1 SQVTM, CDR2 ANQGSEA. This CDR3 contains 16 residues. In DNA form, the CDR3 reads TGCAGCGTTGAGCTTTTGAACAGGGGTCCTAACTATGGCTACACCTTC. Translation gives CSVELLNRGPNYGYTF. Looking up the rest from reference TRBV29-1 and TRBJ1-2 gives the full variable domain: SAVISQKPSRDICQRGTSLTIQCQVDSQVTMMFWYRQQPGQSLTLIATANQGSEATYESGFVIDKFPISRPNLTFSTLTVSNMSPEDSSIYLCSVELLNRGPNYGYTFGSGTRLTVV.

In this sample, this clonotype turned up a few times. This sequence joins TRBV12-3 or TRBV12-4 and TRBJ2-5; D is possibly TRBD2 (5 bases). Trimming pared 6 bases from V and 2 bases from J, leaving 13 bases between. This CDR3 has 14 amino acids. CDR3 sequence (DNA): TGTGCCAGCAGACCCACCGGGAAACAAGAGACCCAGTACTTC. Translated, it gives CASRPTGKQETQYF.

This chain joins TRBV4-1 and TRBJ2-6; D is perhaps TRBD1 (6 bases). This CDR3 region has 17 residues. The V end lost 0 bases, the J end lost 0 bases, and 9 bases lay between the germline ends. Per germline, CDR1 MGHRA and CDR2 YSYEKL. Written as DNA, the CDR3 is TGCGCCAGCAGCCAAGATAGGACAGTCTCTGGGGCCAACGTCCTGACTTTC. This translates into CASSQDRTVSGANVLTF.

The chain couples TRBV27 to TRBJ2-7; 8 nucleotides agree with TRBD1. This CDR3 has 14 residues. Trimming removed 4 bases from V and 7 bases from J; junction bases left unmatched: 9. In germline, CDR1 is MNHEY, CDR2 SMNVEV (reference sequence). CDR3 region: CASSYQGASWEQYF. CDR3 bases: TGTGCCAGCAGTTATCAGGGGGCGTCTTGGGAGCAGTACTTC.

This clonotype was detected only a few times. CDR3 nucleotides: TGTGCCAGCAGCTTAGCGTCGGGGAGTGTGGTCTACGAGCAGTACTTC. Translated: CASSLASGSVVYEQYF. The chain carries TRBV7-9 and TRBJ2-7, with D maybe TRBD2 (5 bases). CDR1 is SEHNR and CDR2 is FQNEAQ in the germline V gene (reference sequence). This CDR3 region has 16 residues. The germline V and J ends were trimmed by 0 bases and 3 bases, with 15 bases remaining between them.

The V gene is TRBV4-1, the J gene TRBJ1-1; a weak D match, TRBD1 (6 bases). Germline-derived CDR1 and CDR2 are MGHRA and YSYEKL. Between the trimmed V and J ends, which lost 0 bases and 1 base, there was a span of 18 bases. The CDR3 length is 18 residues. As DNA, the CDR3 is TGCGCCAGCAGCCAAGATGAAGGGGGGGCGGTCGGGAACACTGAAGCTTTCTTT. This gives the protein CASSQDEGGAVGNTEAFF.

In its sample, this clonotype was seen a few times. V is TRBV3-1 and J is TRBJ1-3; no firm D call. Germline CDR1 and CDR2: LGHDT and YNNKEL (reference sequence). The CDR3 contains 19 residues. V lost 0 bases, J lost 0 bases, and 18 bases lay in between. The CDR3, as DNA: TGTGCCAGCAGCCAAGAAACCGGCTCGCGACGGATCTCTGGAAACACCATATATTTT. Residues: CASSQETGSRRISGNTIYF.